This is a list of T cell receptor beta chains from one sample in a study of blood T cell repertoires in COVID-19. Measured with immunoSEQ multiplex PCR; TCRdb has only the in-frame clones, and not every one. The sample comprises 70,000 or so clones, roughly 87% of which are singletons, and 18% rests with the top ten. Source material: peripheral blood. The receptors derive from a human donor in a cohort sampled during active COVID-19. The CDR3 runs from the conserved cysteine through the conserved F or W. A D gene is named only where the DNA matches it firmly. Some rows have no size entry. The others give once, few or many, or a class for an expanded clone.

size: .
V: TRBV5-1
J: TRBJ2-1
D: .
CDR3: CASSLDSPYNEQFF
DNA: TGCGCCAGCAGCTTGGACAGCCCCTACAATGAGCAGTTCTTC

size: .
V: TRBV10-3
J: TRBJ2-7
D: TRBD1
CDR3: CAIKGQGAYEQYF
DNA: TGTGCCATCAAAGGCCAGGGGGCTTACGAGCAGTACTTC

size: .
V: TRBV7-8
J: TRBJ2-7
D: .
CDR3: CASSSPPSGQREQYF
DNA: TGTGCCAGCAGCTCCCCCCCCAGCGGCCAACGGGAGCAGTACTTC

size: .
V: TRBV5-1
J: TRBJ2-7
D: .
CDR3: CASSLDGTSSYEQYF
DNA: TGCGCCAGCAGCTTGGACGGGACATCCTCCTACGAGCAGTACTTC

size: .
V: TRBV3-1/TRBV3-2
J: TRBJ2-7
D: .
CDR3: CASSQDRGDEQYF
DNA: TGTGCCAGCAGCCAAGATCGCGGTGACGAGCAGTACTTC

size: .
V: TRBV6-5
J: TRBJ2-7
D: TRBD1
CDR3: CASSAGGNEQYF
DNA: TGTGCCAGTAGCGCAGGGGGCAACGAGCAGTACTTC

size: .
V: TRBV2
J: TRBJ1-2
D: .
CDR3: CASMRIRDGYTF
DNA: TGTGCCAGCATGCGGATTCGGGATGGCTACACCTTC

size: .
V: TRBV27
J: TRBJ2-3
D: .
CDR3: CASSLSADTRDTDTQYF
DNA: TGTGCCAGCAGTTTATCCGCGGACACGCGAGACACAGATACGCAGTATTTT

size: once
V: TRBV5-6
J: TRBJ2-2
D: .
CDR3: CASSVTRERYTGELFF
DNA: TGTGCCAGCAGCGTAACCCGCGAACGGTACACCGGGGAGCTGTTTTTT

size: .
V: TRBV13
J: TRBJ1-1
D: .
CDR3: CASSSHSSDTEAFF
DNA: TGTGCCAGCAGCTCTCATTCCAGCGACACTGAAGCTTTCTTT

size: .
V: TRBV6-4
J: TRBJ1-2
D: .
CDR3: CASSDRTEGGYTF
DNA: TGTGCCAGCAGTGACCGGACAGAAGGTGGCTACACCTTC

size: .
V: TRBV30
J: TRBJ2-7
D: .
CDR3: CAWGGRYEQYF
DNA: TGTGCCTGGGGAGGGAGATACGAGCAGTACTTC